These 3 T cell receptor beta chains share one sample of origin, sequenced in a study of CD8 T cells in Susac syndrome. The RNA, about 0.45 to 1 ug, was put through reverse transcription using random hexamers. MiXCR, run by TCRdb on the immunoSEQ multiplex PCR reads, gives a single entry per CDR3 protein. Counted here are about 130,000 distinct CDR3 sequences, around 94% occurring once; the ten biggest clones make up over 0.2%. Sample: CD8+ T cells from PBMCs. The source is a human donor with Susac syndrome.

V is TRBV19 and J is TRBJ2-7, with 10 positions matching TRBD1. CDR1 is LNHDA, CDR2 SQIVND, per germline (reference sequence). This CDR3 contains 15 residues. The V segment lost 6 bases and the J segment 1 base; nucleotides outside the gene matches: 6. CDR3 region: CASSRTGGESYEQYF. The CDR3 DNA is TGTGCCAGTAGCCGGACAGGGGGAGAATCCTACGAGCAGTACTTC.

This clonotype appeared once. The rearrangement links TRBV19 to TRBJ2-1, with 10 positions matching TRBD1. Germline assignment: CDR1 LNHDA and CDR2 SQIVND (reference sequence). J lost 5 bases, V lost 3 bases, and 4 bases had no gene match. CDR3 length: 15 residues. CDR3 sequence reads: CASSISGTGDNEQFF. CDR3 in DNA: TGTGCCAGTAGTATTTCCGGGACAGGGGACAATGAGCAGTTCTTC.

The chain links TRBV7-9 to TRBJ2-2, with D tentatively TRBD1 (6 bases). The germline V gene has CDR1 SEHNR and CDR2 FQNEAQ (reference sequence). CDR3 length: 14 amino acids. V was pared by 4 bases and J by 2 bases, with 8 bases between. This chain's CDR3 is CASSSDSNTGELFF. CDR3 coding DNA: TGTGCCAGCAGCTCGGACAGCAACACCGGGGAGCTGTTTTTT.